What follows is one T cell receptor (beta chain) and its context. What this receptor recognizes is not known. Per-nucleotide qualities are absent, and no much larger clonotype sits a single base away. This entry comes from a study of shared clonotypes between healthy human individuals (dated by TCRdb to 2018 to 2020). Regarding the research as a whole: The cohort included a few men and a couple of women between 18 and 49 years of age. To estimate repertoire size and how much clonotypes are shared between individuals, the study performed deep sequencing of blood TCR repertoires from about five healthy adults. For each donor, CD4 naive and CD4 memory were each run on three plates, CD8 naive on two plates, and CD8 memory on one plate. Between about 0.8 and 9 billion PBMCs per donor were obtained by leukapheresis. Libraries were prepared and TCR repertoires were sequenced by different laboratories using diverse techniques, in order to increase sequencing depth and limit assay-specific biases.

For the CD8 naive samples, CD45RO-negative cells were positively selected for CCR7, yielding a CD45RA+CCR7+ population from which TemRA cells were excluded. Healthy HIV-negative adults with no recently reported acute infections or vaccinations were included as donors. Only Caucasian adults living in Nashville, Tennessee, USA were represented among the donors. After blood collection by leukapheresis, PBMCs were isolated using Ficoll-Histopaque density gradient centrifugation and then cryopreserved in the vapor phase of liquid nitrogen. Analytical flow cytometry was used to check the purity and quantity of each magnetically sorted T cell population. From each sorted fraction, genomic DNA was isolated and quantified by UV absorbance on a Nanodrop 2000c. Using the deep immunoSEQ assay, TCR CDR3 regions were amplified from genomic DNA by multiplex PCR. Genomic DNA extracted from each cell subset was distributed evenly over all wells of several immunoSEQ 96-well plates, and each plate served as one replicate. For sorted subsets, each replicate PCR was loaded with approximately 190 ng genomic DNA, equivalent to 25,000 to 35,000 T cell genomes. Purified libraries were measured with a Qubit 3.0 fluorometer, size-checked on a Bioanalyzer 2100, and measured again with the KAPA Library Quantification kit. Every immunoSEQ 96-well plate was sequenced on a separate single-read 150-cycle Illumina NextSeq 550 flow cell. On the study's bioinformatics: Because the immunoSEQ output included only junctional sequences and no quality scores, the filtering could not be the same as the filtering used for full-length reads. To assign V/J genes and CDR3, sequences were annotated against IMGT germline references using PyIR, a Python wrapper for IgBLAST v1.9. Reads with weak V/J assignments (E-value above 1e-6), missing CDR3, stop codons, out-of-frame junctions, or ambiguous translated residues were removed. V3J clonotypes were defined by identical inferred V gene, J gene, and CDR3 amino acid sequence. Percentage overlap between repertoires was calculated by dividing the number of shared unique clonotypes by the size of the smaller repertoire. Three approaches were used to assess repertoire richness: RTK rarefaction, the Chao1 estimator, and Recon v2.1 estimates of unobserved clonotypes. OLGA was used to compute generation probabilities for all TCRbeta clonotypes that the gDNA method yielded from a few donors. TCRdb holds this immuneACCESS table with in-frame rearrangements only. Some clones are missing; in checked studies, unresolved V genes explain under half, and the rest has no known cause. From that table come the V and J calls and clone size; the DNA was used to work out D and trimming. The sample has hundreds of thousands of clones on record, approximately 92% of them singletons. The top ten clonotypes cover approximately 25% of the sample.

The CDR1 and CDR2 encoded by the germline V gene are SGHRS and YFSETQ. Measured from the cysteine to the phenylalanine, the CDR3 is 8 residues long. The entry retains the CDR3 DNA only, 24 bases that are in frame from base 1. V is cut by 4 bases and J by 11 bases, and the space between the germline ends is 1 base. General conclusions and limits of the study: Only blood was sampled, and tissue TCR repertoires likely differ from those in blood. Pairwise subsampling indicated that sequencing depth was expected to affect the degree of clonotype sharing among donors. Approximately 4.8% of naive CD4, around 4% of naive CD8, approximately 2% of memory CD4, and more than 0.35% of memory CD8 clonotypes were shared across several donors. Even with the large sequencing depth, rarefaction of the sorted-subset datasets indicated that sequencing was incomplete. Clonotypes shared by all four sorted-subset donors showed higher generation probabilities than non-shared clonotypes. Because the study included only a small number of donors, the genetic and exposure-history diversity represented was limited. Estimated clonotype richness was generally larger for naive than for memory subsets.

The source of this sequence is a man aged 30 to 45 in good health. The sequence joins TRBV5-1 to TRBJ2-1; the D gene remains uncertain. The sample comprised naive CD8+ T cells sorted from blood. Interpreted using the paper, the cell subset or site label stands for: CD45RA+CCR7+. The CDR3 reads CASSQQFF. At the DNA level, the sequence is TGCGCCAGCAGCCAGCAGTTCTTC.